Presented here are 28 T cell receptor beta chains from one specimen sequenced in a study of blood T cell repertoires in COVID-19. Clones were read by immunoSEQ multiplex PCR, and TCRdb kept only the in-frame ones, dropping some. The sample yields a few hundred thousand clones, roughly 88% seen once. What was sequenced was peripheral blood. These receptors came from a man between 50 and 59 years old with active or convalescent COVID-19.

This clone was recorded a few times. The chain couples TRBV6-5 to TRBJ1-6, with D hard to call. The germline gives CDR1 MNHEY, CDR2 SVGAGI. This CDR3 is built from 12 residues. Trimming took off 6 bases at V and 12 bases at J, with 12 bases between the two ends. In DNA, the CDR3 is TGTGCCAGCAGATTTAATTTAGAACCCCTCCACTTT. Translation: CASRFNLEPLHF.

This clone was counted only a few times. V and J are TRBV9 and TRBJ2-1, with D perhaps matching TRBD1 (6 bases). The ends were cut back, 4 bases at V and 9 bases at J, with 17 bases in the middle. The CDR3 is 14 amino acids. The germline gives CDR1 SGDLS, CDR2 YYNGEE. The CDR3 is CASSPSLAQGEQFF. As DNA, the CDR3 is TGTGCCAGCAGCCCCTCCCTAGCACAGGGTGAGCAGTTCTTC.

The gene calls are TRBV19 and TRBJ1-6; D unresolved. The V gene's germline CDR1 is LNHDA and CDR2 SQIVND (reference sequence). The V gene lost 6 bases and the J gene lost 10 bases, with 10 bases spanning the gap. The CDR3 is 12 amino acids. The CDR3 sequence is CASRDFQSPLHF. CDR3 nucleotides: TGTGCCAGTAGGGACTTCCAGTCACCCCTCCACTTT.

The J gene is TRBJ2-5, the V gene TRBV5-4; the match to TRBD1 covers 7 bases. Per the germline V gene, CDR1 is SGHNT and CDR2 is YYREEE (reference sequence). V was clipped by 4 bases and J by 0 bases; unmatched bases: 6. The CDR3 runs to 15 residues. CDR3: CASSTVQGYQETQYF. CDR3 sequence (DNA): TGTGCCAGCAGCACGGTACAGGGGTACCAAGAGACCCAGTACTTC.

The CDR3 coding sequence is TGTGCCAGCAGCCTATGGACTAGCGGTTTCCAAGAGACCCAGTACTTC. It translates to CASSLWTSGFQETQYF. V and J are TRBV5-6 and TRBJ2-5, with TRBD2 matching over 10 bases. Germline V gene data show CDR1 as SGHDT and CDR2 as YYEEEE. The length of the CDR3 is 16 residues. The V segment lost 4 bases and the J segment 1 base; nucleotides outside the gene matches: 7.

This chain connects TRBV4-3 to TRBJ2-1; a weak D match, TRBD2 (5 bases). The V end was cut by 3 bases, the J end by 9 bases, with 12 bases between. This CDR3 region has 13 residues. Germline V gives CDR1 LGHNA, CDR2 YSLEER. CDR3 loop: CASSQANEGEQFF. The CDR3 nucleotides read TGCGCCAGCAGCCAGGCTAATGAGGGTGAGCAGTTCTTC.

The chain employs TRBV7-8 and TRBJ2-1, with D perhaps TRBD2 (5 bases). Germline loops: CDR1 SGHVS, CDR2 FQNEAQ. The CDR3 consists of 13 residues. V lost 5 bases to trimming and J lost 12 bases, with 17 bases between them. CDR3 loop: CASSRSPDEGQFF. The DNA for the CDR3 is TGTGCCAGCAGCCGGTCTCCGGACGAGGGGCAGTTCTTC.

The V and J genes are TRBV6-6 and TRBJ1-2; D may be TRBD1 (6 bases). The CDR3 runs 13 residues. The V and J ends lost 5 bases and 2 bases respectively, with 9 bases between them. Germline CDR1 is MNHNY and CDR2 is SVGAGI (reference sequence). The CDR3, as DNA: TGTGCCAGCAGTATGACAGGAAACTATGGCTACACCTTC. Translated: CASSMTGNYGYTF.

Only a few counts were recorded for this clone. Here the CDR3 DNA reads TGTGCCAGTAGTATAGTACCTAGCGGTAACTTTGAGCAGTTCTTC. Encoded protein: CASSIVPSGNFEQFF. The V call is TRBV19, the J call TRBJ2-1; 7 positions agree with TRBD2. Looked up from germline, CDR1 is LNHDA and CDR2 is SQIVND (reference sequence). This CDR3 comprises 15 residues. J was trimmed by 9 bases and V by 1 base; bases with no gene match: 9. Filled out from reference TRBV19 and TRBJ2-1, the complete variable domain reads DGGITQSPKYLFRKEGQNVTLSCEQNLNHDAMYWYRQDPGQGLRLIYYSQIVNDFQKGDIAEGYSVSREKKESFPLTVTSAQKNPTAFYLCASSIVPSGNFEQFFGPGTRLTVL.

This chain joins TRBV28 and TRBJ1-1, with D uncertain. The CDR3 covers 16 residues. Germline values: CDR1 MDHEN, CDR2 SYDVKM. The V end lost 5 bases, the J end lost 0 bases, and 16 bases lay between the germline ends. This CDR3 is CASSLGLRVMNTEAFF. DNA of the CDR3: TGTGCCAGCAGTCTTGGCCTGCGGGTCATGAACACTGAAGCTTTCTTT. The full variable domain, its missing parts supplied by reference TRBV28 and TRBJ1-1, is DVKVTQSSRYLVKRTGEKVFLECVQDMDHENMFWYRQDPGLGLRLIYFSYDVKMKEKGDIPEGYSVSREKKERFSLILESASTNQTSMYLCASSLGLRVMNTEAFFGQGTRLTVV.

The rearrangement joins TRBV6-2 or TRBV6-3 to TRBJ2-1; the match to TRBD1 covers 9 bases. This CDR3 is 16 amino acids long. Trimming removed 6 bases from V and 3 bases from J; junction bases left unmatched: 9. CDR1 and CDR2 from the germline V gene are MNHEY and SVGEGT. The CDR3 bases are TGTGCCAGCAGACCTGACAGGGGGTGGCTCTACAATGAGCAGTTCTTC. This gives the protein CASRPDRGWLYNEQFF.

The CDR3 DNA reads as TGCGCCAGCAGCCACGACAGCTCCTACGAGCAGTACTTC. Its protein product is CASSHDSSYEQYF. The genes are TRBV4-1 and TRBJ2-7; the D gene is possibly TRBD1 (5 bases). The length of the CDR3 is 13 residues. The V and J ends lost 3 bases and 0 bases respectively, with 6 bases between them. Germline V gives CDR1 MGHRA, CDR2 YSYEKL.

The V gene is TRBV29-1, the J gene TRBJ2-1; 10 bases line up with TRBD2. The V segment lost 6 bases and the J segment 0 bases; nucleotides outside the gene matches: 5. In germline, CDR1 is SQVTM, CDR2 ANQGSEA. This CDR3 contains 15 residues. CDR3 sequence (DNA): TGCAGCGTCGAGGGACTAGCGAGCTCCTACAATGAGCAGTTCTTC. Translated, it gives CSVEGLASSYNEQFF.

This clone appeared a single time. This chain joins TRBV7-7 and TRBJ2-1, with TRBD1 as a possible D gene (6 bases). Germline CDR1 is SSHAT and CDR2 is FNYEAQ (reference sequence). Deletions cut 1 base from V and 7 bases from J, with 11 bases between. This CDR3 region has 14 residues. In DNA, the CDR3 is TGTGCCAGCAGCTTAGGGCCAGGGGCAAATGAGCAGTTCTTC. Its translation: CASSLGPGANEQFF.

This clone was observed a single time. This rearrangement joins TRBV14 to TRBJ1-2; a weak D match, TRBD1 (6 bases). This CDR3 has 17 residues. Trimming took off 0 bases at V and 3 bases at J, with 17 bases between the two ends. Germline values: CDR1 SGHDN, CDR2 FVKESK. CDR3 nucleotide sequence: TGTGCCAGCAGCCAAGAGGGTTACGCAGGGGTGGACTATGGCTACACCTTC. Amino acids: CASSQEGYAGVDYGYTF.

V usage is TRBV7-2 and J usage is TRBJ2-1, with TRBD2 matching over 15 bases. The V segment lost 4 bases and the J segment 8 bases; nucleotides outside the gene matches: 3. CDR1 is SGHTA, CDR2 FQGNSA, per germline. The CDR3 runs to 15 residues. This CDR3 reads CASSSRTSGGDEQFF. The CDR3 DNA sequence: TGTGCCAGCAGCTCCCGGACTAGCGGGGGGGATGAGCAGTTCTTC.

Here the CDR3 reads CASSYSSSGGTDTQYF. In DNA, the CDR3 is TGTGCCAGCAGTTACTCTTCTAGCGGGGGCACAGATACGCAGTATTTT. The rearrangement uses TRBV6-5 and TRBJ2-3; 9 nucleotides agree with TRBD2. The CDR3 is 16 amino acids. After removal of 0 bases from V and 1 base from J, the junction contained 2 bases not matched to a gene. CDR1 is MNHEY, CDR2 SVGAGI, per germline.

This clone was detected once. The rearrangement joins TRBV6-5 to TRBJ1-3, with D tentatively TRBD1 (5 bases). Germline V lookup: CDR1 MNHEY, CDR2 SVGAGI. V was clipped by 5 bases and J by 4 bases, with 15 bases between them. This CDR3 contains 15 residues. The CDR3 nucleotides are TGTGCCAGCAGTCTTGGTGGGGCGCTGGGAAACACCATATATTTT. Protein product: CASSLGGALGNTIYF.

The rearrangement joins TRBV5-4 to TRBJ2-5; 12 positions agree with TRBD2. The CDR3 length is 18 residues. In germline, CDR1 is SGHNT, CDR2 YYREEE (reference sequence). J gave up 2 bases and V 4 bases, and 12 bases lay outside the gene matches. CDR3 nucleotide sequence: TGTGCCAGCAGCCCCCCAGGAGGTCTAGCGGGAGGGCAAGAGACCCAGTACTTC. This gives the protein CASSPPGGLAGGQETQYF.

The chain employs TRBV11-2 and TRBJ1-2, with 8 bases aligning to TRBD1. From germline, CDR1 is SGHAT and CDR2 FQNNGV. The CDR3 is made up of 15 amino acids. The V and J ends lost 3 bases and 6 bases, in that order; junction bases with no gene match: 9. CDR3 sequence reads: CASSFKGQGWNGYTF. Here the CDR3 DNA reads TGTGCCAGCAGCTTCAAAGGACAGGGTTGGAATGGCTACACCTTC.

The chain couples TRBV2 to TRBJ2-6; 7 bases line up with TRBD1. The CDR3 loop spans 15 amino acids. V trimming: 8 bases; J trimming: 1 base; junction bases outside the gene matches: 5. From germline, CDR1 is SNHLY and CDR2 FYNNEI. CDR3 coding DNA: TGTGCCAGCCACAGGGGTTTATCTGGGGCCAACGTCCTGACTTTC. Residues: CASHRGLSGANVLTF. Variable domain in full (rest from reference TRBV2 and TRBJ2-6): EPEVTQTPSHQVTQMGQEVILRCVPISNHLYFYWYRQILGQKVEFLVSFYNNEISEKSEIFDDQFSVERPDGSNFTLKIRSTKLEDSAMYFCASHRGLSGANVLTFGAGSRLTVL.

The V call is TRBV4-1, the J call TRBJ2-1; 13 bases fit TRBD2. Germline assignment: CDR1 MGHRA and CDR2 YSYEKL. The CDR3 has 18 residues. The V gene end was trimmed by 4 bases and the J gene end by 5 bases; junction bases not matched to a gene: 11. Written as DNA, the CDR3 is TGCGCCAGCAGCCGGGGACCGGGACTAGCGGGAAAGAACAATGAGCAGTTCTTC. Its protein is CASSRGPGLAGKNNEQFF.

CDR3 amino acids: CASSPLQGGYEQYF. CDR3 DNA sequence: TGTGCCAGCTCACCATTACAGGGTGGCTACGAGCAGTACTTC. The V and J genes are TRBV18 and TRBJ2-7; perhaps TRBD1 as D (6 bases). This CDR3 spans 14 amino acids. In germline, CDR1 is KGHSH, CDR2 LQKENI. The V end was cut by 2 bases, the J end by 3 bases, with 11 bases between.

This chain connects TRBV7-9 to TRBJ2-1; TRBD1 matches at 9 bases. The CDR3 length is 15 residues. J was trimmed by 5 bases and V by 5 bases; bases with no gene match: 7. Germline CDR1 reads SEHNR; CDR2 reads FQNEAQ (reference sequence). CDR3 residues: CASSTTGGVDNEQFF. CDR3 DNA sequence: TGTGCCAGCAGCACAACAGGGGGCGTCGACAATGAGCAGTTCTTC.

The chain combines TRBV3-1 (or the pseudogene TRBV3-2) with TRBJ1-2; D is unresolved. The CDR3 runs to 13 residues. Germline V gene data show CDR1 as LGHDT and CDR2 as YNNKEL (reference sequence). Between the trimmed V and J ends, which lost 1 base and 7 bases, there was a span of 10 bases. DNA for the CDR3: TGTGCCAGCAGCCAAGTCGCTTATAGTGGCTACACCTTC. Translated, it gives CASSQVAYSGYTF.

CDR3 protein: CASSPPGYYGYTF. CDR3 coding DNA: TGTGCCAGCAGCCCGCCGGGGTACTATGGCTACACCTTC. This chain connects TRBV7-9 to TRBJ1-2; D gene ambiguous. CDR3 length: 13 residues. Looked up from germline, CDR1 is SEHNR and CDR2 is FQNEAQ (reference sequence). Deletions cut 5 bases from V and 3 bases from J, with 10 bases between.

This sequence joins TRBV20-1 and TRBJ1-1, with D perhaps matching TRBD1 (5 bases). Germline V lookup: CDR1 DFQATT, CDR2 SNEGSKA (reference sequence). The CDR3 covers 12 residues. With 3 bases removed from V and 4 bases from J, the gap between germline ends came to 9 bases. CDR3 amino acids: CSASWGVTEAFF. CDR3 nucleotides: TGCAGTGCTAGTTGGGGGGTCACTGAAGCTTTCTTT.

About this clone: The same CDR3 is also encoded by other DNA sequences in this sample. The V call is TRBV7-2, the J call TRBJ1-5, with 7 positions matching TRBD1. Looked up from germline, CDR1 is SGHTA and CDR2 is FQGNSA. The CDR3 consists of 14 residues. Unmatched junction bases numbered 2, after V lost 2 bases and J lost 4 bases. CDR3 sequence (DNA): TGTGCCAGCAGCTTAAACAGGGGTAATCAGCCCCAGCATTTT. It yields the protein CASSLNRGNQPQHF.